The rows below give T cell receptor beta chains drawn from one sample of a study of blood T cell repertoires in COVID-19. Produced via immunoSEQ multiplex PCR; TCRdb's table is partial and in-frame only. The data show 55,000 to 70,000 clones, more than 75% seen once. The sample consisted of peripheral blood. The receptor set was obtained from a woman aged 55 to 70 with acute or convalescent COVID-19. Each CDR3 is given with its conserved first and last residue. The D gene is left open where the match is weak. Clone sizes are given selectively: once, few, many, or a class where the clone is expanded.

CDR3: CASNGYSGNTIYF
DNA: TGTGCCAGCAACGGGTACTCTGGAAACACCATATATTTT
D: -
size: -
J: TRBJ1-3
V: TRBV2

CDR3: CASTRQGWNTEAFF
DNA: TGTGCCAGCACCAGACAGGGTTGGAACACTGAAGCTTTCTTT
D: TRBD1
size: -
J: TRBJ1-1
V: TRBV9

CDR3: CASVGAGNTIYF
DNA: TGTGCCAGCGTTGGAGCTGGAAACACCATATATTTT
D: -
size: -
J: TRBJ1-3
V: TRBV6-5

CDR3: CASSQGQNYEQYF
DNA: TGTGCCAGCTCACAGGGACAGAACTACGAGCAGTACTTC
D: TRBD1
size: -
J: TRBJ2-7
V: TRBV18

CDR3: CASSLAPGTGVYEQYF
DNA: TGCGCCAGCAGCTTGGCCCCTGGGACAGGCGTCTACGAGCAGTACTTC
D: TRBD1
size: once
J: TRBJ2-7
V: TRBV5-1

CDR3: CASSYSIRDRGRDEQFF
DNA: TGTGCCAGCAGTTACTCGATTCGCGACAGGGGGCGGGATGAGCAGTTCTTC
D: TRBD1
size: -
J: TRBJ2-1
V: TRBV6-2/TRBV6-3

CDR3: CASSIGGQLFSTEAFF
DNA: TGTGCCAGTAGTATTGGAGGACAGCTTTTTTCCACTGAAGCTTTCTTT
D: -
size: once
J: TRBJ1-1
V: TRBV19

CDR3: CASSRPRTEAFF
DNA: TGTGCCAGCAGCCGACCCCGGACTGAAGCTTTCTTT
D: -
size: once
J: TRBJ1-1
V: TRBV7-8

CDR3: CASSLGGNGANVLTF
DNA: TGTGCCAGCAGCTTAGGAGGGAATGGGGCCAACGTCCTGACTTTC
D: -
size: -
J: TRBJ2-6
V: TRBV7-3

CDR3: CASSFVTSSYNSPLHF
DNA: TGTGCCAGCAGTTTTGTCACGAGCTCCTATAATTCACCCCTCCACTTT
D: -
size: few
J: TRBJ1-6
V: TRBV27

CDR3: CASKRSGDTEAFF
DNA: TGTGCCAGCAAGAGATCCGGGGACACTGAAGCTTTCTTT
D: -
size: -
J: TRBJ1-1
V: TRBV27

CDR3: CASSAELGDEQYF
DNA: TGTGCCAGCAGCGCCGAGCTTGGAGACGAGCAGTACTTC
D: -
size: few
J: TRBJ2-7
V: TRBV7-2

CDR3: CASRERAGPYGYTF
DNA: TGTGCCAGCAGGGAAAGAGCCGGTCCATATGGCTACACCTTC
D: -
size: -
J: TRBJ1-2
V: TRBV2

CDR3: CASSGWGEFTDTQYF
DNA: TGTGCCAGCAGTGGGTGGGGGGAGTTCACAGATACGCAGTATTTT
D: -
size: -
J: TRBJ2-3
V: TRBV2

CDR3: CASSSGVSEQYF
DNA: TGTGCCAGCAGTTCGGGGGTTAGCGAGCAGTACTTC
D: -
size: -
J: TRBJ2-7
V: TRBV7-9

CDR3: CASSLGGAGANVLTF
DNA: TGTGCCAGCAGTTTGGGAGGGGCCGGGGCCAACGTCCTGACTTTC
D: TRBD2
size: -
J: TRBJ2-6
V: TRBV27

CDR3: CASSLAQGTDTQYF
DNA: TGTGCCAGCAGCTTGGCGCAGGGCACAGATACGCAGTATTTT
D: -
size: -
J: TRBJ2-3
V: TRBV7-9

CDR3: CAWSVTGTGELFF
DNA: TGTGCCTGGAGTGTGACAGGGACCGGGGAGCTGTTTTTT
D: TRBD1
size: -
J: TRBJ2-2
V: TRBV30

CDR3: CASSSIVGGSADTQYF
DNA: TGCGCCAGCAGTTCGATCGTCGGGGGGAGTGCAGATACGCAGTATTTT
D: TRBD2
size: -
J: TRBJ2-3
V: TRBV5-1

CDR3: CSVASAAGGPNHEQYF
DNA: TGCAGCGTTGCTTCGGCAGCGGGGGGGCCCAATCACGAGCAGTACTTC
D: TRBD2
size: -
J: TRBJ2-7
V: TRBV29-1

CDR3: CASSAGRNSGNTIYF
DNA: TGTGCCAGTAGTGCGGGACGGAACTCTGGAAACACCATATATTTT
D: -
size: -
J: TRBJ1-3
V: TRBV19

CDR3: CASSHLSSGANVLTF
DNA: TGTGCCAGCAGCCACCTGAGCTCTGGGGCCAACGTCCTGACTTTC
D: -
size: -
J: TRBJ2-6
V: TRBV7-9